The 4 T cell receptor beta chains below come from one sample, sequenced in a study of vaccination and CD4 T cells after COVID-19. No cognate antigen is known for these TCRs. Treatment here: approximately 9-day PBMC culture with coronavirus spike peptide pools or control peptides (ViraFEST assay). Sequenced with the Oncomine TCR Beta short-read assay was DNA taken from cultured CD4+ T cells. In TCRdb, the PCR reads were re-called with MiXCR into one record per CDR3 protein. Of more than 13,000 distinct CDR3 sequences detected, roughly 54% appear once; the ten largest clones hold 7.5% to 9.5%. Material: CD4+ T cells from blood, cultured in vitro, obtained before SARS-CoV-2 vaccination. The receptors come from a human donor who had recovered from COVID-19.

The chain uses TRBV7-2 and TRBJ1-5; D not certain. Germline V gene sequence: CDR1 SGHTA, CDR2 FQGNSA. The germline V and J ends were trimmed by 5 bases and 5 bases, with 10 bases remaining between them. The CDR3 totals 13 residues. CDR3 sequence (DNA): TGTGCCAGCAGCCCCAACGGGGATCAGCCCCAGCATTTT. It encodes CASSPNGDQPQHF.

This clonotype is a singleton in its sample. The rearrangement uses TRBV10-1 and TRBJ1-2; a weak D match, TRBD1 (6 bases). Trimming took 10 bases from V and 7 from J, leaving 13 bases between them. The germline V gene has CDR1 WNHNN and CDR2 SYGVQD (reference sequence). The CDR3 extends over 11 amino acids. CDR3 in amino acids: CAIHGQRGYTF. The CDR3 nucleotides read TGCGCCATCCACGGACAGCGTGGCTACACCTTC.

The V gene is TRBV6-1, the J gene TRBJ1-2; 9 bases fit TRBD1. CDR3 length equals 15 residues. V lost 4 bases to trimming and J lost 6 bases; unmatched junction nucleotides: 9. In germline, CDR1 is MNHNS, CDR2 SASEGT. The CDR3 DNA follows: TGTGCCAGCAGTGTGATGCCCGACAGGGGGGATGGCTACACCTTC. Translated: CASSVMPDRGDGYTF.

This clonotype appeared a few times. The CDR3 here is CAISVANPADYGYTF. CDR3 nucleotide sequence: TGTGCCATCAGTGTTGCGAATCCCGCCGACTATGGCTACACCTTC. This sequence joins TRBV10-3 and TRBJ1-2, with D hard to call. The CDR3 consists of 15 residues. V was clipped by 4 bases and J by 3 bases, with 15 bases between them. Germline V CDR1 and CDR2: ENHRY, SYGVKD.